This T cell receptor (beta chain) was identified during a study of sequential checkpoint blockade in melanoma. Described treatment: randomized to nivolumab then ipilimumab (arm A) or the reverse (arm B). From thawed PBMCs, live CD3+CD8+ cells negative for CD19 and CD56 were sorted. The table lists this clone with a few counts. Trimming cost V 2 bases and J 6 bases, with 7 bases left between them. Per the germline V gene, CDR1 is MGHRA and CDR2 is YSYEKL. This CDR3 has 13 amino acids. Produced via immunoSEQ multiplex PCR; TCRdb's table is partial and in-frame only. The sample contains about 8,200 clones, around three fifths of which appear only once.

The rearrangement links TRBV4-1 to TRBJ2-2, with D perhaps TRBD2 (6 bases). The sequenced sample was CD8+ T cells sorted from blood (inferred from file names), obtained from a patient given nivolumab and ipilimumab in sequence. The clonotype was recovered from a human donor with melanoma. CDR3 in DNA: TGCGCCAGCAGCCAACCGGGGGCCGGGGAGCTGTTTTTT. Translating it yields CASSQPGAGELFF.